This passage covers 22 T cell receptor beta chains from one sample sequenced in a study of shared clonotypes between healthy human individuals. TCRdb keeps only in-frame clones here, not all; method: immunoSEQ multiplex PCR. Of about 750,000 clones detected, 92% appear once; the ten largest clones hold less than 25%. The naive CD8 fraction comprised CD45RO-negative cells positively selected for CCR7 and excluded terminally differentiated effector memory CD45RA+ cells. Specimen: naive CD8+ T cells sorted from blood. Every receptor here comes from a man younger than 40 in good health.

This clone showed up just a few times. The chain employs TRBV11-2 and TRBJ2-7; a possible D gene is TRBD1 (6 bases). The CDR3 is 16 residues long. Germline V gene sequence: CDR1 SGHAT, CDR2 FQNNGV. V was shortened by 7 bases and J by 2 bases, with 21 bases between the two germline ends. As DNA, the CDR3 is TGTGCCAGCACCATAAACGGCCGGGACAACACCTACGAGCAGTACTTC. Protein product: CASTINGRDNTYEQYF. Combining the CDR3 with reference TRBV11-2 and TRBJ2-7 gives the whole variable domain EAGVAQSPRYKIIEKRQSVAFWCNPISGHATLYWYQQILGQGPKLLIQFQNNGVVDDSQLPKDRFSAERLKGVDSTLKIQPAKLEDSAVYLCASTINGRDNTYEQYFGPGTRLTVT.

DNA for the CDR3: TGCAGCGTTATTCTCTGGGTTGGCGAGCAGTACTTC. Protein: CSVILWVGEQYF. V usage is TRBV29-1 and J usage is TRBJ2-7, with D hard to call. Trimming cost V 5 bases and J 6 bases, with 14 bases left between them. Per the germline V gene, CDR1 is SQVTM and CDR2 is ANQGSEA. This CDR3 comprises 12 residues.

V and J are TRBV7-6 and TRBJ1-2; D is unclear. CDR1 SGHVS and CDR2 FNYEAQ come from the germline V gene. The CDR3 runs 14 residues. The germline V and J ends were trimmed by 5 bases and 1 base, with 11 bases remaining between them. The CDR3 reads CASSPHTDNYGYTF. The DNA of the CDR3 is TGTGCCAGCAGCCCCCATACAGATAACTATGGCTACACCTTC. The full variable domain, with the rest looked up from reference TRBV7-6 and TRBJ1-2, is GAGVSQSPRYKVTKRGQDVALRCDPISGHVSLYWYRQALGQGPEFLTYFNYEAQQDKSGLPNDRFSAERPEGSISTLTIQRTEQRDSAMYRCASSPHTDNYGYTFGSGTRLTVV.

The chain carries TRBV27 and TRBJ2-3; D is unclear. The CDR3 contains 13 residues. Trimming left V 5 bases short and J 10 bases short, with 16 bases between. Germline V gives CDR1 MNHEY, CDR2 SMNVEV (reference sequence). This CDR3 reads CASSITVSSAQYF. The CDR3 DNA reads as TGTGCCAGCAGTATAACCGTGTCGAGTGCGCAGTATTTT.

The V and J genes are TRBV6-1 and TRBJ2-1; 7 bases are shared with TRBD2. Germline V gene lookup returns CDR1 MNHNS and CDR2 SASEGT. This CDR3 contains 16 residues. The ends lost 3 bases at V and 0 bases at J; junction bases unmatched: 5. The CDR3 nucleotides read TGTGCCAGCAGTGAGTTGCGGGAGAGCTCCTACAATGAGCAGTTCTTC. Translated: CASSELRESSYNEQFF.

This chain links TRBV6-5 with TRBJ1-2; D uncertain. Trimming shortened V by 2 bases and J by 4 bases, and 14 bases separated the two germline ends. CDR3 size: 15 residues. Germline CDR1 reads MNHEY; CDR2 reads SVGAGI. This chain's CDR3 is CASSYRYIGRYGYTF. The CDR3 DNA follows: TGTGCCAGCAGTTACCGATACATCGGGCGCTATGGCTACACCTTC.

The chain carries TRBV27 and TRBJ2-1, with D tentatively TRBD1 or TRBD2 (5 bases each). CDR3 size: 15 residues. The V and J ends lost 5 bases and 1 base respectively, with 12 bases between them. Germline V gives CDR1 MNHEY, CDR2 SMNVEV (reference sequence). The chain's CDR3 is CASSVGEKSYNEQFF. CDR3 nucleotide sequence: TGTGCCAGCAGTGTGGGGGAGAAGTCCTACAATGAGCAGTTCTTC.

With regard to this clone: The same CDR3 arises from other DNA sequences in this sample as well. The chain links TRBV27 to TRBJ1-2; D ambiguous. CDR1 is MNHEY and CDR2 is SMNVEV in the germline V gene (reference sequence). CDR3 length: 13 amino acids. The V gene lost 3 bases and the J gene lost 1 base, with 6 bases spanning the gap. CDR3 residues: CASSFSSNYGYTF. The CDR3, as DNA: TGTGCCAGCAGTTTTTCCAGTAACTATGGCTACACCTTC.

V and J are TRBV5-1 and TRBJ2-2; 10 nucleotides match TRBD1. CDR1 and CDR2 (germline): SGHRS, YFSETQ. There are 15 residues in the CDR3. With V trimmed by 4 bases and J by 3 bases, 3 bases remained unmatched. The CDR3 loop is CASSMGQGHTGELFF. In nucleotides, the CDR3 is TGCGCCAGCAGCATGGGACAGGGGCACACCGGGGAGCTGTTTTTT.

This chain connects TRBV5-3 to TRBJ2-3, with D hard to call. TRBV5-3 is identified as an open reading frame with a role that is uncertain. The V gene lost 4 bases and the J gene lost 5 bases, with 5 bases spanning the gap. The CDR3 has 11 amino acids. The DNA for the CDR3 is TGTGCCAGAAGCGCGATAGATACGCAGTATTTT. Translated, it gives CARSAIDTQYF.

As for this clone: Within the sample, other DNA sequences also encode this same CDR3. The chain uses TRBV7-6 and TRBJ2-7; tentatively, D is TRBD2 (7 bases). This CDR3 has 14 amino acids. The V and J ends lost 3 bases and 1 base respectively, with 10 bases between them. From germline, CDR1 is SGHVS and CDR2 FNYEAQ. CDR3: CASSLGGQSYEQYF. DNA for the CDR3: TGTGCCAGCAGCTTGGGGGGGCAGTCCTACGAGCAGTACTTC.

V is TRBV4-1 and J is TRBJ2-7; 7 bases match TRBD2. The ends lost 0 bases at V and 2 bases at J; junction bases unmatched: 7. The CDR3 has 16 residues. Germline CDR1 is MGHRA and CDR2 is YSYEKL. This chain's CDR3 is CASSQDFLGLTYEQYF. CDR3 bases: TGCGCCAGCAGCCAAGATTTCCTGGGACTAACCTACGAGCAGTACTTC.

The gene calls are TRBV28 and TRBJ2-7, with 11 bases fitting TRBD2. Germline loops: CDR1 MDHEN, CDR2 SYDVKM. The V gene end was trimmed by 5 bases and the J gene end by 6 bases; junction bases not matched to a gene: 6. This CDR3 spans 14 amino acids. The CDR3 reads CASSGGTSGFEQYF. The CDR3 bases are TGTGCCAGCAGTGGCGGGACTAGCGGTTTCGAGCAGTACTTC.

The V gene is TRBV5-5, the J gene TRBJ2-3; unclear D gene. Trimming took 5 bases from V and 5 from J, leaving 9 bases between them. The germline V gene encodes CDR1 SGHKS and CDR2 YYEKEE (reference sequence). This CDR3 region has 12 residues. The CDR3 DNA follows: TGTGCCAGCAGTCTGGGTGGAGATACGCAGTATTTT. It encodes CASSLGGDTQYF.

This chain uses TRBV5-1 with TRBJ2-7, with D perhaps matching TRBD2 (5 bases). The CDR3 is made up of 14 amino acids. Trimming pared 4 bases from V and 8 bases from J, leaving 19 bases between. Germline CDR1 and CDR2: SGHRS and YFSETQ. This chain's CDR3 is CASSKGEGPFQQYF. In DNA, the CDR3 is TGCGCCAGCAGCAAGGGAGAAGGGCCTTTTCAGCAGTACTTC.

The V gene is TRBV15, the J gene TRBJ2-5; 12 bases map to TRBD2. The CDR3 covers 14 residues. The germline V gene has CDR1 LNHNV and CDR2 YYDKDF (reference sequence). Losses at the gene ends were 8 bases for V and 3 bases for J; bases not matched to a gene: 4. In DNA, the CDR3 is TGTGCCACCGTGGCTAGCGGGAGGGAAGAGACCCAGTACTTC. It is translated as CATVASGREETQYF.

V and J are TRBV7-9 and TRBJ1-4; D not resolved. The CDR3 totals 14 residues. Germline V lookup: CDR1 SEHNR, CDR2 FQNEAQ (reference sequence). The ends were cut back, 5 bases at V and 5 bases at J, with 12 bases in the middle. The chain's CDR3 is CASSVRERNEKLFF. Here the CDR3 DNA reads TGTGCCAGCAGCGTCCGGGAGAGAAATGAAAAACTGTTTTTT.

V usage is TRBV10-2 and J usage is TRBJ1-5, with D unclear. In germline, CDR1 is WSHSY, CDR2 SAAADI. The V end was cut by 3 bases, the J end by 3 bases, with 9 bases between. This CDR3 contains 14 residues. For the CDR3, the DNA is TGCGCCAGCAGTGATAGAGGGTACAATCAGCCCCAGCATTTT. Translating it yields CASSDRGYNQPQHF.

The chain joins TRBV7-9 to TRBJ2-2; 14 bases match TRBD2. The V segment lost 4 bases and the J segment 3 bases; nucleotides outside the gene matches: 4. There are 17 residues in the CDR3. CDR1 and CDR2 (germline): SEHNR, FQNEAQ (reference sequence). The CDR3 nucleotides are TGTGCCAGCAGCTCGGGACTAGCGGGAGTCCACACCGGGGAGCTGTTTTTT. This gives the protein CASSSGLAGVHTGELFF.

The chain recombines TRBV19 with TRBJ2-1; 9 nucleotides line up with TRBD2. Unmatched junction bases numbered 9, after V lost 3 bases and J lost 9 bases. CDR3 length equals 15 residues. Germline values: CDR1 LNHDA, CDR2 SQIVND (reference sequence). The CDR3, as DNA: TGTGCCAGTAGTATTGGCGGGAGGGCCCGGGGTGAGCAGTTCTTC. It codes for CASSIGGRARGEQFF.

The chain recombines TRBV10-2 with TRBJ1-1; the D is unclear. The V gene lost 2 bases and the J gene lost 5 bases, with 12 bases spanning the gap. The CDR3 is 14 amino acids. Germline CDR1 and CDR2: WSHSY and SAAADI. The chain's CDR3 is CASSEGGSKTEAFF. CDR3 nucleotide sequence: TGCGCCAGCAGTGAGGGCGGCAGCAAAACTGAAGCTTTCTTT.

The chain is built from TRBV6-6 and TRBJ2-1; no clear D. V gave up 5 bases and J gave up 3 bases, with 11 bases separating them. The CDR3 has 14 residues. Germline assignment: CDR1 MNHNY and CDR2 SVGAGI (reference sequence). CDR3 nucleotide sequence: TGTGCCAGCAGTAAGCGTCCAATCTACAATGAGCAGTTCTTC. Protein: CASSKRPIYNEQFF.